This T cell receptor (beta chain) was captured by sequencing in a study of blood T cell repertoires in COVID-19. The CDR3 runs to 13 residues. Germline values: CDR1 MNHEY, CDR2 SMNVEV (reference sequence). V shed 2 bases and J shed 2 bases, with 7 bases lying between them. Profiling relied on immunoSEQ multiplex PCR, and the TCRdb table lists in-frame clones only, not all of them. Among over 90,000 clones listed, roughly 79% were seen once. The source of this sequence is a man at least 80 years old with COVID-19, enrolled during active disease. This chain uses TRBV27 with TRBJ2-7, with D perhaps matching TRBD2 (6 bases). Sequencing was performed on peripheral blood. In DNA, the CDR3 is TGTGCCAGCAGTTTAGCGGGGACCTACGAGCAGTACTTC. Translating it yields CASSLAGTYEQYF.